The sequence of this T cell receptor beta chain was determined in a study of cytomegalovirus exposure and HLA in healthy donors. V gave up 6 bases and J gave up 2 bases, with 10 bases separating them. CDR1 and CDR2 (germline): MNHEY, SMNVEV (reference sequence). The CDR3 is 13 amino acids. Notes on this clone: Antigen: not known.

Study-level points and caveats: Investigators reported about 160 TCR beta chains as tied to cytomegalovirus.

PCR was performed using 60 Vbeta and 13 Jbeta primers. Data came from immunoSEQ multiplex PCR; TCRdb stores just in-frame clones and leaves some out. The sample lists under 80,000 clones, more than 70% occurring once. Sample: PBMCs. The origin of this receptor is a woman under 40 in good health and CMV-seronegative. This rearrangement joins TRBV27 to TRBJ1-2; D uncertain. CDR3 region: CASSPTSNYGYTF. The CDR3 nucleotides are TGTGCCAGCAGCCCGACATCAAACTATGGCTACACCTTC.